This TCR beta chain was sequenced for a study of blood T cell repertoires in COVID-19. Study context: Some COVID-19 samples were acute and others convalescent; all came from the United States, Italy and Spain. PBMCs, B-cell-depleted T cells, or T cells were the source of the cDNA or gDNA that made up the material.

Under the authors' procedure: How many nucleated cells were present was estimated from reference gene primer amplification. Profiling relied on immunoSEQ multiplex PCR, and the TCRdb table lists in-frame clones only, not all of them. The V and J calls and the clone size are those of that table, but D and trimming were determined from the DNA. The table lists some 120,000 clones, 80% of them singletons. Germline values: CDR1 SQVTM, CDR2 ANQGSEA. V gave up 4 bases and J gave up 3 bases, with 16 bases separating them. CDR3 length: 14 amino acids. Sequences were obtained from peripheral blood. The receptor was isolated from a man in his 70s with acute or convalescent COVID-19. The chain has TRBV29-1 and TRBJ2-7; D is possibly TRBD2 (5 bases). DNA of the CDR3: TGCAGCGTTGTGCATGGGCCGGGGAACTACGAGCAGTACTTC. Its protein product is CSVVHGPGNYEQYF.